The 11 T cell receptor beta chains presented below share a single source sample, sequenced in a study of blood T cell repertoires in COVID-19. Measured with immunoSEQ multiplex PCR; TCRdb has only the in-frame clones, and not every one. This sample has around 400,000 clones; around 87% occur once, and the top ten carry about 2.5%. Sequencing was done on a sample of peripheral blood. The origin of the receptors is an older woman with COVID-19, enrolled during active disease.

The chain carries TRBV14 and TRBJ2-2; TRBD1 matches at 8 bases. V was pared by 4 bases and J by 7 bases, with 2 bases of the junction left unmatched. CDR3 length: 13 amino acids. In germline, CDR1 is SGHDN, CDR2 FVKESK. The CDR3 here is CASSRQGFGELFF. DNA for the CDR3: TGTGCCAGCAGCCGACAGGGGTTCGGGGAGCTGTTTTTT.

This chain connects TRBV10-2 to TRBJ1-1; TRBD1 aligns across 7 bases. This CDR3 region has 13 residues. The germline V gene encodes CDR1 WSHSY and CDR2 SAAADI. V lost 4 bases and J lost 4; bases outside the gene matches: 3. The CDR3 loop is CASSGRQGTEAFF. The CDR3 region has the DNA TGCGCCAGCAGTGGAAGACAGGGCACTGAAGCTTTCTTT.

The chain has TRBV6-2 or TRBV6-3 and TRBJ2-3, with 11 positions matching TRBD1. After removal of 5 bases from V and 8 bases from J, the junction contained 9 bases not matched to a gene. The CDR3 has 15 residues. Germline CDR1 reads MNHEY; CDR2 reads SVGEGT. CDR3 in amino acids: CASSSPGQGDGTQYF. DNA of the CDR3: TGTGCCAGCAGTAGTCCGGGACAGGGGGACGGTACGCAGTATTTT.

The genes are TRBV4-1 and TRBJ2-1, with TRBD2 identical over 9 bases. Trimming took 0 bases from V and 10 from J; bases not matched to a gene: 13. Germline values: CDR1 MGHRA, CDR2 YSYEKL. The CDR3 is made up of 17 amino acids. CDR3 residues: CASSQDQEAGGLWEQFF. CDR3 nucleotide sequence: TGCGCCAGCAGCCAAGATCAGGAGGCGGGGGGGCTTTGGGAGCAGTTCTTC.

V is TRBV23-1 and J is TRBJ1-5; 7 positions agree with TRBD1. TRBV23-1 is annotated as an ORF whose role is uncertain. The CDR3 consists of 15 residues. With 0 bases clipped from V and 7 bases from J, the junction kept 6 bases outside the gene matches. In DNA, the CDR3 is TGCGCCAGCAGTCAATCAATAGGGGGCAGGCAGCCCCAGCATTTT. This gives the protein CASSQSIGGRQPQHF.

The J gene is TRBJ2-6, the V gene TRBV10-3, with 7 bases matching TRBD1. J lost 0 bases, V lost 10 bases, and 3 bases had no gene match. The germline V gene encodes CDR1 ENHRY and CDR2 SYGVKD. The CDR3 loop spans 14 amino acids. CDR3 amino acids: CASRQGSGANVLTF. Written as DNA, the CDR3 is TGTGCCAGTCGACAGGGCTCTGGGGCCAACGTCCTGACTTTC.

The table lists this clone with a few counts. The V gene is TRBV7-9, the J gene TRBJ2-7; TRBD1 matches at 7 bases. V shed 3 bases and J 4 bases; nucleotides not matched to a gene: 3. This CDR3 is built from 13 residues. In germline, CDR1 is SEHNR, CDR2 FQNEAQ (reference sequence). Here the CDR3 reads CASSFLDRYEQYF. CDR3 sequence (DNA): TGTGCCAGCAGCTTCCTGGACAGGTACGAGCAGTACTTC.

The rearrangement links TRBV5-1 to TRBJ2-7; TRBD2 is a possible D gene (6 bases). CDR3 size: 15 residues. Germline CDR1 and CDR2: SGHRS and YFSETQ. V was shortened by 5 bases and J by 6 bases, with 21 bases between the two germline ends. CDR3 sequence: CASRNRESPHIEQYF. The DNA of the CDR3 is TGCGCCAGCAGGAACCGGGAGTCCCCCCACATCGAGCAGTACTTC.

This chain uses TRBV27 with TRBJ1-6; D may be TRBD1 (5 bases). Trimming pared 4 bases from V and 9 bases from J, leaving 10 bases between. Germline CDR1 MNHEY, CDR2 SMNVEV (reference sequence). The CDR3 consists of 13 residues. This chain's CDR3 is CASSWGGTSPLHF. In nucleotides, the CDR3 is TGTGCCAGCAGTTGGGGGGGGACTTCACCCCTCCACTTT.

The chain uses TRBV7-2 and TRBJ2-7, with 10 bases matching TRBD2. Per the germline V gene, CDR1 is SGHTA and CDR2 is FQGNSA. The CDR3 is made up of 19 amino acids. V shed 1 base and J 9 bases; nucleotides not matched to a gene: 21. The CDR3 is CASSLGTIQVAGGIWRQYF. Here the CDR3 DNA reads TGTGCCAGCAGCTTAGGAACGATCCAAGTAGCGGGGGGAATTTGGCGGCAGTACTTC.

J is TRBJ1-1 and V is TRBV18; a weak D match, TRBD1 (6 bases). From germline, CDR1 is KGHSH and CDR2 LQKENI. The CDR3 totals 14 residues. Trimming removed 4 bases at V and 1 base at J, with 10 bases between. This chain's CDR3 is CASSLYRENTEAFF. The CDR3 nucleotides are TGTGCCAGCTCACTATACAGGGAGAACACTGAAGCTTTCTTT.